This TCR beta chain was recovered during a study of metastatic and nonmetastatic thyroid tumors. Background on the study: It was across blood and tumor or nodule tissue from malignant and benign thyroid patients that repertoires were compared.

TCRdb reprocessed the PCR reads via MiXCR. The table records some 27,000 clones, roughly 4% of them present only once. This CDR3 has 13 amino acids. Trimming took off 2 bases at V and 2 bases at J, with 8 bases between the two ends. Germline lookup yields CDR1 SGHNT and CDR2 YYREEE (reference sequence). This clone came up many times. All patients were untreated before thyroid surgery. This receptor was obtained from a male donor with papillary thyroid cancer or a benign thyroid nodule (not recorded which). Some clones in this sample may be carry-over from other donors' samples. This chain links TRBV5-4 with TRBJ2-7; possibly TRBD1 for D (5 bases). Sequenced: blood. The CDR3 DNA reads as TGTGCCAGCAGCTTACAGGCGGCCTACGAGCAGTACTTC. Translation gives CASSLQAAYEQYF.